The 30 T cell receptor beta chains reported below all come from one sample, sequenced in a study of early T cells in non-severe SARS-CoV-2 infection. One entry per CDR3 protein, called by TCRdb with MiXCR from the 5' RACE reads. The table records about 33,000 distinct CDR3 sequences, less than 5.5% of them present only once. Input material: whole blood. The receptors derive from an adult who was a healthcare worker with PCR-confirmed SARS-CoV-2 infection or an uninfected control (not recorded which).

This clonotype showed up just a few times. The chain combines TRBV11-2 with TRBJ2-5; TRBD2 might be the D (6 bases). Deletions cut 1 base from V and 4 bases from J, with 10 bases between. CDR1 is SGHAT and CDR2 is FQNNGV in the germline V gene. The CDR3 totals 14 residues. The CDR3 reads CASSLVFGGETQYF. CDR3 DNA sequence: TGTGCCAGCAGCTTAGTTTTCGGGGGAGAGACCCAGTACTTC. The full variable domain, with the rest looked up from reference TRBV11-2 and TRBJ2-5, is EAGVAQSPRYKIIEKRQSVAFWCNPISGHATLYWYQQILGQGPKLLIQFQNNGVVDDSQLPKDRFSAERLKGVDSTLKIQPAKLEDSAVYLCASSLVFGGETQYFGPGTRLLVL.

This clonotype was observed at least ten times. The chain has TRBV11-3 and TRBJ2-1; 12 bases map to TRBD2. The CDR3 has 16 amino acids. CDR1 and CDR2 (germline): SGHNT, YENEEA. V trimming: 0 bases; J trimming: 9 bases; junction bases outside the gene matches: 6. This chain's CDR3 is CASSLELAGGPVEQFF. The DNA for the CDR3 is TGTGCCAGCAGCTTAGAGCTAGCGGGGGGGCCAGTTGAGCAGTTCTTC.

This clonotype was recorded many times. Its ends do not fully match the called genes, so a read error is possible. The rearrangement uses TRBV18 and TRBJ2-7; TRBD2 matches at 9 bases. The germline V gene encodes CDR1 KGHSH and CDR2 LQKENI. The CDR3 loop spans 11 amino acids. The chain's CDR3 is CWRGGPYEQYF. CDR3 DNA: TGCTGGCGGGGGGGCCCCTACGAGCAGTACTTC.

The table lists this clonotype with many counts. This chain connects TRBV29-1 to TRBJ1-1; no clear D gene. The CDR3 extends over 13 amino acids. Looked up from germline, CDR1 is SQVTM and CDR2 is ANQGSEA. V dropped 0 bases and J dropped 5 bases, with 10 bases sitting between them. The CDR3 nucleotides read TGCAGCGTTGAAGATCTTATAGGGACTGAAGCTTTCTTT. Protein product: CSVEDLIGTEAFF.

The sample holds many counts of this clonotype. This CDR3 is CSVETSGGPETQYF. Written as DNA, the CDR3 is TGCAGCGTTGAAACTAGCGGGGGCCCAGAGACCCAGTACTTC. V is TRBV29-1 and J is TRBJ2-5; 11 bases fit TRBD2. Germline V gene data show CDR1 as SQVTM and CDR2 as ANQGSEA. V was clipped by 2 bases and J by 4 bases; unmatched bases: 3. The CDR3 spans 14 residues.

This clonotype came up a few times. DNA for the CDR3: TGTGCCAGCAGTCAGCGCAGGGGACAGAACACTGAAGCTTTCTTT. Translating gives CASSQRRGQNTEAFF. The V call is TRBV6-2 or TRBV6-3, the J call TRBJ1-1; tentative D call: TRBD1 (6 bases). V dropped 5 bases and J dropped 1 base, with 14 bases sitting between them. The CDR3 length is 15 residues. Germline CDR1 reads MNHEY; CDR2 reads SVGEGT.

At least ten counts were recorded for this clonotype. The CDR3 nucleotides read TGTGCCAGCAGCCCGGACAATATGAACACTGAAGCTTTCTTT. As protein: CASSPDNMNTEAFF. The chain couples TRBV7-6 to TRBJ1-1, with D maybe TRBD1 (5 bases). Trimming cost V 5 bases and J 0 bases, with 10 bases left between them. CDR1 and CDR2 (germline): SGHVS, FNYEAQ. The CDR3 covers 14 residues.

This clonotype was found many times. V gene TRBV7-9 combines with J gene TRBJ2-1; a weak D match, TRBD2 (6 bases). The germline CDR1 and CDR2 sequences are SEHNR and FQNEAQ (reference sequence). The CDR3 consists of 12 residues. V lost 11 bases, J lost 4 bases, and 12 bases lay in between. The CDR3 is CAVSGVYNEQFF. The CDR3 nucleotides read TGTGCCGTTAGCGGAGTTTACAATGAGCAGTTCTTC.

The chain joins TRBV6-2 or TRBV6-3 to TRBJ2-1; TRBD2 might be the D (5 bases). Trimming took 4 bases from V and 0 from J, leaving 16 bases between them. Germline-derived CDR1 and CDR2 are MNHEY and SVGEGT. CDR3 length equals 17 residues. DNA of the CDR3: TGTGCCAGCAGTTCCTACTCAACGGGGAGCTCCTACAATGAGCAGTTCTTC. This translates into CASSSYSTGSSYNEQFF.

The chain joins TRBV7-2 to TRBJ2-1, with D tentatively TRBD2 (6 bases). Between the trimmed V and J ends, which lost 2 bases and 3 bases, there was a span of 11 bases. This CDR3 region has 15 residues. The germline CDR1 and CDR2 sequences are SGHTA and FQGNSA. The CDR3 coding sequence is TGTGCCAGCAGCTTACAGGAGGGGATCTACAATGAGCAGTTCTTC. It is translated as CASSLQEGIYNEQFF.

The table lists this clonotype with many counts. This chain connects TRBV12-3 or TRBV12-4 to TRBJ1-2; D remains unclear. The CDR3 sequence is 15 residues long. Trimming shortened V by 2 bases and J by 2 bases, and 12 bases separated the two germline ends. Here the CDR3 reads CASSLLNSQNYGYTF. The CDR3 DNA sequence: TGTGCCAGCAGTTTATTGAACAGCCAGAACTATGGCTACACCTTC.

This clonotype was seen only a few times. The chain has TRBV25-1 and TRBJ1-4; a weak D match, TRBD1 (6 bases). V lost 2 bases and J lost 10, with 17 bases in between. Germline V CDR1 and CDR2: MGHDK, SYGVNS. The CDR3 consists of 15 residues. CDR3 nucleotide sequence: TGTGCCAGCAGTGAAACAGGGATCGCCCCCCGAAAACTGTTTTTT. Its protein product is CASSETGIAPRKLFF.

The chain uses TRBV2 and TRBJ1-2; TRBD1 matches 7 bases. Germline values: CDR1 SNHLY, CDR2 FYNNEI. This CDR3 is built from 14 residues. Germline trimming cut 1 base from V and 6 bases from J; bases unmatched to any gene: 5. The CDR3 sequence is CASSEETGSHGYTF. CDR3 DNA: TGTGCCAGCAGTGAAGAGACAGGGTCTCATGGCTACACCTTC.

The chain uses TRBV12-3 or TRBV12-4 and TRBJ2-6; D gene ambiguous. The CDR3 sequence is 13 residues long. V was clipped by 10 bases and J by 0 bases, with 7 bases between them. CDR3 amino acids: CATRFSGANVLTF. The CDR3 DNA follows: TGTGCCACCCGGTTCTCTGGGGCCAACGTCCTGACTTTC.

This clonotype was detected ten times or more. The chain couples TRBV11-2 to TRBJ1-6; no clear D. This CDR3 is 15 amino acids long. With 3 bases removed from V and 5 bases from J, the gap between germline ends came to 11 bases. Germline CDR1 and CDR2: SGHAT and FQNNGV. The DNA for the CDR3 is TGTGCCAGCAGCTTTTCTGGACGGGATAATTCACCCCTCCACTTT. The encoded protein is CASSFSGRDNSPLHF.

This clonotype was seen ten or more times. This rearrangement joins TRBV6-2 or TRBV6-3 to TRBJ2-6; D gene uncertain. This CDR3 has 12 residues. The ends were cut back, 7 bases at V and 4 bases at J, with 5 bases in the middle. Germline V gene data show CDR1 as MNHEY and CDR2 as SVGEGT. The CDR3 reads CASMTGANVLTF. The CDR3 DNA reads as TGTGCCAGCATGACGGGGGCCAACGTCCTGACTTTC.

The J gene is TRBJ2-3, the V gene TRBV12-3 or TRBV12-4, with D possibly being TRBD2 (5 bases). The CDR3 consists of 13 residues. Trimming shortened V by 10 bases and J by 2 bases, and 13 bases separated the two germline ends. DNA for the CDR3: TGTGCCACGATGGGAGCCTTCACAGATACGCAGTATTTT. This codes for CATMGAFTDTQYF.

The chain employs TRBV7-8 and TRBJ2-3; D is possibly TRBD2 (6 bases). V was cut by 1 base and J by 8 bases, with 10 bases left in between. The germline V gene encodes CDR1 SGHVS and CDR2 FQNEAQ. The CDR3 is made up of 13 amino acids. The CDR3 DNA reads TGTGCCAGCAGCTTAGTATTGGGGGGTACGCAGTATTTT. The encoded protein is CASSLVLGGTQYF.

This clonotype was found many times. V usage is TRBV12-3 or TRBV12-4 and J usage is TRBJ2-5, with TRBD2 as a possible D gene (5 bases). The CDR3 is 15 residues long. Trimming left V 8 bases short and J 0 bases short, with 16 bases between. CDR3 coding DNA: TGTGCCAGCCTCCCCCCCGGGATAGACCAAGAGACCCAGTACTTC. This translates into CASLPPGIDQETQYF.

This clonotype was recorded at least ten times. This CDR3 reads CASRVAGAGGGELFF. The CDR3 DNA reads TGTGCCAGCCGGGTAGCGGGGGCAGGCGGCGGGGAGCTGTTTTTT. The V and J genes are TRBV6-1 and TRBJ2-2; 9 nucleotides line up with TRBD2. Trimming took 8 bases from V and 7 from J; bases not matched to a gene: 11. The CDR3 contains 15 residues. CDR1 and CDR2 from the germline V gene are MNHNS and SASEGT.

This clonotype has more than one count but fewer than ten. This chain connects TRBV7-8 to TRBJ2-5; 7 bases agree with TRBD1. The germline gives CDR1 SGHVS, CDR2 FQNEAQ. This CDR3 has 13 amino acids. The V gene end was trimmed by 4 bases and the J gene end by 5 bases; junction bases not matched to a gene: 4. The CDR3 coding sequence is TGTGCCAGCAGCTCCCGGGACAGTGAGACCCAGTACTTC. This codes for CASSSRDSETQYF.

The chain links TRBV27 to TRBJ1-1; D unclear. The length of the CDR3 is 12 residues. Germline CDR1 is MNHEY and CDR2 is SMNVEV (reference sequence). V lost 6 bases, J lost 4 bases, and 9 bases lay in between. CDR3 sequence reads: CASRLGGTEAFF. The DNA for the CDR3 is TGTGCCAGCAGACTAGGCGGCACTGAAGCTTTCTTT.

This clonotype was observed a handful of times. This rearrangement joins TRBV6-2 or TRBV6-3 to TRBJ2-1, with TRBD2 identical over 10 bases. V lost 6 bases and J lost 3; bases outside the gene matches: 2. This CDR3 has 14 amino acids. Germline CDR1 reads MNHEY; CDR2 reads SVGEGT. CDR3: CASRSSGGYNEQFF. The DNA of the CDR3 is TGTGCCAGCAGGTCTAGCGGGGGCTACAATGAGCAGTTCTTC.

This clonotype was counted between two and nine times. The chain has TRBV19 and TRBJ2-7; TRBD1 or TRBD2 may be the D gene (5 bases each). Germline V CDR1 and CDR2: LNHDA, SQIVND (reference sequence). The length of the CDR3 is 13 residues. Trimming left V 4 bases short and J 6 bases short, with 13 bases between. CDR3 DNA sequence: TGTGCCAGTAGTAGGGGACCCCCGGTCGAGCAGTACTTC. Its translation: CASSRGPPVEQYF.

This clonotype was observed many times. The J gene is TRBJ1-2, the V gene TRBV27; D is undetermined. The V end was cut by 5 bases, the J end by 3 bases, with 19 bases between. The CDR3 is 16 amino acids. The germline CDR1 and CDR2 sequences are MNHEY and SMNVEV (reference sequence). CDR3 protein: CASSMYSGGYDYGYTF. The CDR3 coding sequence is TGTGCCAGCAGTATGTACAGTGGAGGGTACGACTATGGCTACACCTTC.

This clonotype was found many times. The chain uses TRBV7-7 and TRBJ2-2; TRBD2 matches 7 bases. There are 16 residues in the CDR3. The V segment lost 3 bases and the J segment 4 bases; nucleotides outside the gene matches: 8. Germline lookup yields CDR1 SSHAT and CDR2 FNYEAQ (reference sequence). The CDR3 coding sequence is TGTGCCAGCAGCTTCGAAGCGGGGTGGGGCACCGGGGAGCTGTTTTTT. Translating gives CASSFEAGWGTGELFF.

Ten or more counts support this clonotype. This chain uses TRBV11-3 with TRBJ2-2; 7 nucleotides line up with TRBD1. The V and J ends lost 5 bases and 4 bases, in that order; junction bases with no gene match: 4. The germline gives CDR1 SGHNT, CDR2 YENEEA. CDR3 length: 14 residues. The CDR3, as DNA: TGTGCCAGCAGCACACAGGGGACCACCGGGGAGCTGTTTTTT. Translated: CASSTQGTTGELFF.

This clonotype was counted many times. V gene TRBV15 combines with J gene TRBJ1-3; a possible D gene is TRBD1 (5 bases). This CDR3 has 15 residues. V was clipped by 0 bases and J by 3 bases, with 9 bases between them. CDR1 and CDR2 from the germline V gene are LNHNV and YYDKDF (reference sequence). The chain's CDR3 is CATSRDRGGGNTIYF. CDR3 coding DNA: TGTGCCACCAGCAGAGATCGGGGCGGTGGAAACACCATATATTTT.

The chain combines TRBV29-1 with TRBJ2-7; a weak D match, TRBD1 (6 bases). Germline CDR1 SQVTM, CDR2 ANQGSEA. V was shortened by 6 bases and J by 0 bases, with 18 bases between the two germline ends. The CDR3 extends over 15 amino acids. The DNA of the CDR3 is TGCAGCGTCAAAGCCCCGGGACAAAGCTCCTACGAGCAGTACTTC. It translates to CSVKAPGQSSYEQYF.

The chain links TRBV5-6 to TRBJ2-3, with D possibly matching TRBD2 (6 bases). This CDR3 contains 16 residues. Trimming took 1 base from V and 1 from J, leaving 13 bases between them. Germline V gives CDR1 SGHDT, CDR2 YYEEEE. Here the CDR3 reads CASSLTQRVGTDTQYF. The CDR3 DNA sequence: TGTGCCAGCAGCTTGACACAGCGGGTTGGCACAGATACGCAGTATTTT.